One and the same sample provided the 27 T cell receptor beta chains below, sequenced in a study of beta chain features in type 1 diabetes. As every portion of the isolated RNA was reverse transcribed, the sequencing read expressed TCRB transcripts. Sequencing used immunoSEQ multiplex PCR; TCRdb keeps in-frame clones, though not all of them. The sample includes about 42,000 clones, roughly 50% of them seen just once. Sample: stem cell memory CD4+ T cells from blood. These receptors all stem from a woman aged 25 to 39 in good health.

This rearrangement joins TRBV6-1 to TRBJ2-7; D perhaps matches TRBD1 (5 bases). The germline V gene encodes CDR1 MNHNS and CDR2 SASEGT. Deletions cut 7 bases from V and 3 bases from J, with 16 bases between. The CDR3 consists of 14 residues. CDR3 DNA: TGTGCCAGCAACCCCCAGGGTCGAATCTACGAGCAGTACTTC. Protein product: CASNPQGRIYEQYF.

The table lists this clone with a few counts. The chain uses TRBV6-1 and TRBJ2-7, with D hard to call. Germline CDR1 MNHNS, CDR2 SASEGT. This CDR3 has 15 residues. The V gene lost 1 base and the J gene lost 2 bases, with 12 bases spanning the gap. The CDR3 coding sequence is TGTGCCAGCAGTGAAGGACCGACTTTAACCTACGAGCAGTACTTC. Amino acids: CASSEGPTLTYEQYF.

V and J are TRBV5-1 and TRBJ1-1; a weak D match, TRBD1 (6 bases). Per germline, CDR1 SGHRS and CDR2 YFSETQ. The length of the CDR3 is 15 residues. The V end was cut by 0 bases, the J end by 1 base, with 10 bases between. The CDR3 DNA reads as TGCGCCAGCAGCTTGGAGGGGGGGACGAACACTGAAGCTTTCTTT. Protein sequence: CASSLEGGTNTEAFF.

The chain carries TRBV5-1 and TRBJ1-1; D uncertain. Germline CDR1 and CDR2: SGHRS and YFSETQ. Trimming took off 3 bases at V and 1 base at J, with 16 bases between the two ends. The CDR3 has 16 amino acids. The CDR3 loop is CASSSPPAKPNTEAFF. DNA of the CDR3: TGCGCCAGCAGCTCGCCCCCCGCTAAGCCGAACACTGAAGCTTTCTTT.

The CDR3 is CASSLGGGFSGRRNEQFF. The CDR3 nucleotides are TGTGCCAGCAGCTTAGGGGGGGGGTTTAGCGGGAGGAGGAATGAGCAGTTCTTC. The V gene is TRBV7-2, the J gene TRBJ2-1; 10 bases map to TRBD2. The CDR3 consists of 18 residues. CDR1 is SGHTA, CDR2 FQGNSA, per germline. The V gene end was trimmed by 1 base and the J gene end by 7 bases; junction bases not matched to a gene: 13.

A few counts support this clone. This same CDR3 is encoded by further DNA sequences in the sample. This chain links TRBV6-5 with TRBJ2-1, with no clear D. Germline CDR1 is MNHEY and CDR2 is SVGAGI. This CDR3 contains 11 residues. Deletions cut 2 bases from V and 7 bases from J, with 3 bases between. CDR3 amino acids: CASSYLNEQFF. The CDR3 DNA sequence: TGTGCCAGCAGTTACCTTAATGAGCAGTTCTTC.

The chain employs TRBV7-3 and TRBJ2-3, with D perhaps matching TRBD2 (5 bases). V was pared by 3 bases and J by 5 bases, with 6 bases between. Germline assignment: CDR1 SGHTA and CDR2 FQGTGA. This CDR3 has 12 amino acids. CDR3 DNA: TGTGCCAGCAGCTTGGGGAGAGATACGCAGTATTTT. Translation gives CASSLGRDTQYF. Filled out from reference TRBV7-3 and TRBJ2-3, the complete variable domain reads GAGVSQTPSNKVTEKGKYVELRCDPISGHTALYWYRQSLGQGPEFLIYFQGTGAADDSGLPNDRFFAVRPEGSVSTLKIQRTERGDSAVYLCASSLGRDTQYFGPGTRLTVL.

The genes are TRBV7-2 and TRBJ2-3, with 8 bases aligning to TRBD2. V shed 3 bases, J shed 4 bases, and the junction held 9 bases outside the gene matches. The CDR3 extends over 16 amino acids. Germline assignment: CDR1 SGHTA and CDR2 FQGNSA. CDR3 residues: CASSFIAGGKSDTQYF. CDR3 DNA sequence: TGTGCCAGCAGCTTCATCGCGGGGGGAAAGTCAGATACGCAGTATTTT.

This clone was recorded a few times. This chain joins TRBV16 and TRBJ2-2, with TRBD1 matching 8 bases. The J segment lost 1 base and the V segment lost 6 bases, leaving 4 bases of the junction unmatched. Germline loops: CDR1 KGHSY, CDR2 FQNENV. The CDR3 totals 15 residues. As DNA, the CDR3 is TGTGCCAGCAGTCTCGGACAGGGGAACACCGGGGAGCTGTTTTTT. Protein sequence: CASSLGQGNTGELFF.

J is TRBJ2-1 and V is TRBV9; D may be TRBD2 (6 bases). The CDR3 runs 14 residues. Between the trimmed V and J ends, which lost 3 bases and 6 bases, there was a span of 13 bases. Germline V lookup: CDR1 SGDLS, CDR2 YYNGEE. DNA for the CDR3: TGTGCCAGCAGCGCCGGGAGCCCGACCAATGAGCAGTTCTTC. It yields the protein CASSAGSPTNEQFF. Filled out from reference TRBV9 and TRBJ2-1, the complete variable domain reads DSGVTQTPKHLITATGQRVTLRCSPRSGDLSVYWYQQSLDQGLQFLIQYYNGEERAKGNILERFSAQQFPDLHSELNLSSLELGDSALYFCASSAGSPTNEQFFGPGTRLTVL.

V usage is TRBV28 and J usage is TRBJ1-1; 8 nucleotides align to TRBD1. CDR1 is MDHEN, CDR2 SYDVKM, per germline. The CDR3 extends over 17 amino acids. The ends lost 6 bases at V and 5 bases at J; junction bases unmatched: 17. CDR3 sequence (DNA): TGTGCCAGCAGACAAAGCCGCTCGACAGGGGCGCGGACTGAAGCTTTCTTT. This sequence encodes CASRQSRSTGARTEAFF.

This clone was counted a single time. The identical CDR3 is also encoded by other nucleotide sequences in the sample. V and J are TRBV30 and TRBJ1-1, with D tentatively TRBD1 (5 bases). V gave up 7 bases and J gave up 7 bases, with 16 bases separating them. This CDR3 spans 12 amino acids. Germline CDR1 is GTSNPN and CDR2 is SVGIG (reference sequence). The chain's CDR3 is CASVLGAIEAFF. The CDR3 nucleotides are TGTGCCTCGGTGCTAGGGGCAATTGAAGCTTTCTTT.

The chain joins TRBV18 to TRBJ1-1, with TRBD1 matching 9 bases. V lost 3 bases to trimming and J lost 3 bases; unmatched junction nucleotides: 5. Germline lookup yields CDR1 KGHSH and CDR2 LQKENI. CDR3 length: 15 residues. CDR3 amino acids: CASSPSQGADTEAFF. CDR3 in DNA: TGTGCCAGCTCACCGTCACAGGGGGCCGACACTGAAGCTTTCTTT.

The chain uses TRBV7-9 and TRBJ2-5; TRBD2 agrees at 10 bases. CDR1 SEHNR and CDR2 FQNEAQ come from the germline V gene (reference sequence). V shed 8 bases and J 5 bases; nucleotides not matched to a gene: 8. CDR3 length: 14 amino acids. CDR3 nucleotide sequence: TGTGCCAGCGGAAGGACTAGCGGCGTGGAGACCCAGTACTTC. Its translation: CASGRTSGVETQYF.

V is TRBV30 and J is TRBJ1-5, with D unresolved. Between the trimmed V and J ends, which lost 3 bases and 0 bases, there was a span of 6 bases. The CDR3 loop spans 13 amino acids. CDR1 is GTSNPN, CDR2 SVGIG, per germline (reference sequence). The CDR3 protein is CAWSQNSNQPQHF. The DNA of the CDR3 is TGTGCCTGGAGCCAGAATAGCAATCAGCCCCAGCATTTT.

The V gene is TRBV19, the J gene TRBJ1-1; TRBD1 matches at 11 bases. The CDR3 has 14 amino acids. CDR1 and CDR2 (germline): LNHDA, SQIVND (reference sequence). The V gene end was trimmed by 3 bases and the J gene end by 7 bases; junction bases not matched to a gene: 4. CDR3 region: CASSMDRGRGEAFF. The CDR3 region has the DNA TGTGCCAGTAGTATGGACAGGGGGCGAGGTGAAGCTTTCTTT.

This clone was seen a handful of times. The CDR3 DNA reads TGTGCCAGTAGTGCCGGGACAGGGGTCGTTGGGGTCAATCAGCCCCAGCATTTT. This encodes CASSAGTGVVGVNQPQHF. J is TRBJ1-5 and V is TRBV19; 10 positions match TRBD1. Per germline, CDR1 LNHDA and CDR2 SQIVND (reference sequence). The V gene end was trimmed by 5 bases and the J gene end by 3 bases; junction bases not matched to a gene: 13. The CDR3 runs to 18 residues.

The J gene is TRBJ2-1, the V gene TRBV6-4, with a tentative D call TRBD1 (5 bases). Per the germline V gene, CDR1 is MRHNA and CDR2 is SNTAGT. Trimming took off 2 bases at V and 9 bases at J, with 11 bases between the two ends. The CDR3 covers 13 residues. The chain's CDR3 is CASSDNGAGEQFF. The DNA of the CDR3 is TGTGCCAGCAGTGACAATGGGGCTGGTGAGCAGTTCTTC.

Only a few counts were recorded for this clone. The chain recombines TRBV9 with TRBJ2-1; 13 bases line up with TRBD2. J lost 10 bases, V lost 4 bases, and 5 bases had no gene match. The CDR3 is 14 residues long. CDR1 is SGDLS, CDR2 YYNGEE, per germline. The CDR3 sequence: CASSSRLAGGEQFF. CDR3 coding DNA: TGTGCCAGCAGCTCACGACTAGCGGGAGGAGAGCAGTTCTTC.

The chain carries TRBV18 and TRBJ1-1, with a weak D call TRBD1 (6 bases). Germline values: CDR1 KGHSH, CDR2 LQKENI. The V end was cut by 2 bases, the J end by 7 bases, with 11 bases between. This CDR3 spans 13 amino acids. This CDR3 reads CASSPDQGGEAFF. CDR3 in DNA: TGTGCCAGCTCACCAGACCAAGGGGGTGAAGCTTTCTTT.

The rearrangement links TRBV18 to TRBJ2-3; D is undetermined. Germline CDR1 KGHSH, CDR2 LQKENI. V lost 4 bases to trimming and J lost 5 bases, with 10 bases between them. The CDR3 runs 13 residues. CDR3 amino acids: CASSLADLDTQYF. CDR3 sequence (DNA): TGTGCCAGCTCACTAGCCGACCTAGATACGCAGTATTTT.

The chain uses TRBV28 and TRBJ1-1; D is uncertain. CDR3 length: 18 amino acids. Trimming stripped 2 bases from V and 0 bases from J, with 19 bases between. Germline V CDR1 and CDR2: MDHEN, SYDVKM. CDR3 amino acids: CASSLRLGALVMNTEAFF. The DNA for the CDR3 is TGTGCCAGCAGTTTAAGGCTTGGAGCGTTGGTAATGAACACTGAAGCTTTCTTT. The whole variable domain, filled in from reference TRBV28 and TRBJ1-1, reads DVKVTQSSRYLVKRTGEKVFLECVQDMDHENMFWYRQDPGLGLRLIYFSYDVKMKEKGDIPEGYSVSREKKERFSLILESASTNQTSMYLCASSLRLGALVMNTEAFFGQGTRLTVV.

The rearrangement joins TRBV5-6 to TRBJ1-5; TRBD1 matches 7 bases. The germline gives CDR1 SGHDT, CDR2 YYEEEE. With 6 bases clipped from V and 7 bases from J, the junction kept 7 bases outside the gene matches. This CDR3 is 13 amino acids long. Here the CDR3 reads CASNRQGAQPQHF. The DNA of the CDR3 is TGTGCCAGCAACCGACAGGGAGCCCAGCCCCAGCATTTT.

J is TRBJ2-1 and V is TRBV9, with 7 bases fitting TRBD2. Losses at the gene ends were 4 bases for V and 0 bases for J; bases not matched to a gene: 10. The CDR3 runs to 17 residues. CDR1 is SGDLS and CDR2 is YYNGEE in the germline V gene. This CDR3 is CASSSQLALSSYNEQFF. DNA of the CDR3: TGTGCCAGCAGCTCTCAACTAGCGTTGAGCTCCTACAATGAGCAGTTCTTC.

This CDR3 is CASSLRAGYNQPQHF. For the CDR3, the DNA is TGTGCCAGCAGTTTAAGAGCAGGATACAATCAGCCCCAGCATTTT. This chain links TRBV28 with TRBJ1-5; D call uncertain. Deletions cut 2 bases from V and 3 bases from J, with 11 bases between. The CDR3 runs to 15 residues. Germline V gives CDR1 MDHEN, CDR2 SYDVKM.

In nucleotides, the CDR3 is TGTGCCAGCAGCAGACAGGGGATTAATCCCTGTGAAGCTTTCTTT. This sequence encodes CASSRQGINPCEAFF. This chain links TRBV21-1 with TRBJ1-1; the D call of TRBD1 is as the table states it, not checked on the DNA. TRBV21-1 is assigned pseudogene status. The CDR3 totals 15 residues.

V gene TRBV30 combines with J gene TRBJ2-5; tentatively, D is TRBD1 (6 bases). Between the trimmed V and J ends, which lost 0 bases and 2 bases, there was a span of 13 bases. In germline, CDR1 is GTSNPN, CDR2 SVGIG (reference sequence). The CDR3 sequence is 15 residues long. CDR3 sequence: CAWSVQGPEQETQYF. CDR3 sequence (DNA): TGTGCCTGGAGTGTACAGGGCCCCGAACAAGAGACCCAGTACTTC. Using reference TRBV30 and TRBJ2-5 for the parts outside the CDR3, the full variable domain is SQTIHQWPATLVQPVGSPLSLECTVEGTSNPNLYWYRQAAGRGLQLLFYSVGIGQISSEVPQNLSASRPQDRQFILSSKKLLLSDSGFYLCAWSVQGPEQETQYFGPGTRLLVL.